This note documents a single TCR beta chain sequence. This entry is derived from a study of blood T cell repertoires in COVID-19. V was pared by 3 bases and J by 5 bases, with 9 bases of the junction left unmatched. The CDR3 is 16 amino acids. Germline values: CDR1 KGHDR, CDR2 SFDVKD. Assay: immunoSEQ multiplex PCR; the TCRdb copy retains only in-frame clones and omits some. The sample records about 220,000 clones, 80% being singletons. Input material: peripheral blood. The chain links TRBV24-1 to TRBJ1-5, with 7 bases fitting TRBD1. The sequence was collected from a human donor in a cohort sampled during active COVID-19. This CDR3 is CATSDGLGGADQPQHF. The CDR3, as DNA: TGTGCCACCAGTGATGGGCTAGGGGGCGCCGATCAGCCCCAGCATTTT.